These T cell receptor beta chains were read from a single sample in a study of shared clonotypes between healthy human individuals. Clones were sequenced by immunoSEQ multiplex PCR, and TCRdb holds only the in-frame ones, with some missing. The profile shows over 2 million clones, roughly 92% of them singletons. Material for sequencing was naive CD4+ T cells from PBMCs. The receptors were gathered from a man younger than 35 in good health. Some clones in this sample may be carry-over from other donors' samples. The CDR3 runs from the conserved cysteine through the conserved F or W. D genes are given only for firm matches. Only some rows state a clone size, as once, few, many or a class for expanded clones.

v_gene	d_gene	abundance	j_gene	CDR3nt	CDR3aa
TRBV5-1	.	.	TRBJ2-3	TGCGCCAGCAGCTTGACCGCCGTAAGGGTAGATACGCAGTATTTT	CASSLTAVRVDTQYF
TRBV7-3	.	.	TRBJ1-1	TGTGCCAGCAGCTTAACCCATGGTAATGAAGCTTTCTTT	CASSLTHGNEAFF
TRBV2	.	.	TRBJ2-2	TGTGCCAGCAGTGAGCGGGCAGGGGTTACCGGGGAGCTGTTTTTT	CASSERAGVTGELFF
TRBV7-2	TRBD2	.	TRBJ2-1	TGTGCCAGCAGCTTAGTTTCGATACTAGCGGGAACCTACAATGAGCAGTTCTTC	CASSLVSILAGTYNEQFF
TRBV7-9	.	once	TRBJ1-4	TGTGCCAGCAGCTCCCCTTGGGGAGCAACTAATGAAAAACTGTTTTTT	CASSSPWGATNEKLFF
TRBV30	.	.	TRBJ2-1	TGTGCCTGGAGACGTCGAGGGAGCCTCCTCAATGAGCAGTTCTTC	CAWRRRGSLLNEQFF
TRBV30	.	once	TRBJ2-5	TGTGCCTGGAGTCCTGGAAGGCCTAGGGAGACCCAGTACTTC	CAWSPGRPRETQYF
TRBV5-4	TRBD2	.	TRBJ2-3	TGTGCCAGCAGCCCTACGAGACTAGCGGAGGGAGGAGATACGCAGTATTTT	CASSPTRLAEGGDTQYF
TRBV27	TRBD1	.	TRBJ2-7	TGTGCCAGCAGTTGGGGACAGTCGGGCGAGCAGTACTTC	CASSWGQSGEQYF
TRBV7-2	TRBD2	.	TRBJ2-7	TGTGCCAGCAGCAGGGGGACTAGCTTCTACGAGCAGTACTTC	CASSRGTSFYEQYF
TRBV11-2	.	.	TRBJ2-7	TGTGCCAGCAGCCCTAGGACGAGCTCCTACGAGCAGTACTTC	CASSPRTSSYEQYF
TRBV6-5	.	.	TRBJ1-4	TGTGCCAGCAGTTACTTGGGAGAAAAACTGTTTTTT	CASSYLGEKLFF
TRBV29-1	.	.	TRBJ1-3	TGCAGCGTTGACTCAGGGGCCCCTGGAAACACCATATATTTT	CSVDSGAPGNTIYF
TRBV11-2	.	once	TRBJ2-5	TGTGCCAGCAGCCTCTTCCCGAGGGCAGGGGAAGAGACCCAGTACTTC	CASSLFPRAGEETQYF
TRBV7-2	.	.	TRBJ1-2	TGTGCCAGCAGCGCCTGGGGGCGCTTCCACACCTTC	CASSAWGRFHTF
TRBV28	.	.	TRBJ1-2	TGTGCCAGCACCCTTGGGGGGATCGGCGGCTACACCTTC	CASTLGGIGGYTF
TRBV6-5	.	.	TRBJ1-3	TGTGCCAGCACCCAACAGGGAGGAGGAAACACCATATATTTT	CASTQQGGGNTIYF
TRBV11-3	.	.	TRBJ2-1	TGTGCCAGCAGCTTAGGGCCCCGACGAGATGAGCAGTTCTTC	CASSLGPRRDEQFF
TRBV11-1	.	.	TRBJ2-7	TGTGCCAGCAGCGTCCGGACGATCGGCGAGCAGTACTTC	CASSVRTIGEQYF
TRBV4-2	.	once	TRBJ2-7	TGTGCCAGCAGTCTAAAGGGACCTTATTACGAGCAGTACTTC	CASSLKGPYYEQYF
TRBV5-1	.	.	TRBJ2-4	TGCGCCAGCAGCTTGGGGGGCGGGACCGCCGGGAACATTCAGTACTTC	CASSLGGGTAGNIQYF
TRBV5-1	.	.	TRBJ2-3	TGCGCCAGCAGCTTACAGGGCGCCGAAGATACGCAGTATTTT	CASSLQGAEDTQYF
TRBV7-9	TRBD1	.	TRBJ2-3	TGTGCCAGCAGCTTACAGTCAGGGGGCTTCGTAGATACGCAGTATTTT	CASSLQSGGFVDTQYF
TRBV27	.	once	TRBJ2-3	TGTGCCAGCAGTTACCTGGGCTCAGGCCGAACAGATACGCAGTATTTT	CASSYLGSGRTDTQYF
TRBV2	TRBD1	.	TRBJ1-2	TGTGCCAGCGCTTTGACCCTAGGGACAGCCTTATATGGCTACACCTTC	CASALTLGTALYGYTF